These T cell receptor beta chains were read from a single sample in a study of T-cell reconstitution after alpha-beta-depleted transplantation in children. TCRdb re-analysed the PCR reads in MiXCR, keeping a single row per CDR3 protein. The table shows more than 200,000 distinct CDR3 sequences, with about 8.4% occurring only once. Source: PBMCs, mostly from graft donor cells, taken 360 days after TCRalphabeta/CD19-depleted stem cell transplant. The source is a male patient aged 2-15 years who had a stem cell transplant for acute myeloid leukemia, so the T cells may come from the graft donor. Both conserved end residues are part of each CDR3. The D gene is left open where the match is weak. The listing skips clone size in some rows; elsewhere it reads once, few, many or a size class.

v_call: TRBV20-1
j_call: TRBJ1-1
d_call: NA
clone_size: NA
cdr3_aa: CSARQSLGAFF
cdr3_nt: TGCAGTGCTAGGCAGTCACTCGGAGCTTTCTTT

v_call: TRBV12-3/TRBV12-4
j_call: TRBJ2-1
d_call: NA
clone_size: many
cdr3_aa: CASSFSLGLGRETYNEQFF
cdr3_nt: TGTGCCAGCAGTTTTAGTTTAGGCCTAGGACGGGAGACTTACAATGAGCAGTTCTTC

v_call: TRBV27
j_call: TRBJ1-5
d_call: NA
clone_size: NA
cdr3_aa: CASSLQINQPQHF
cdr3_nt: TGTGCCAGCAGTTTACAGATCAATCAGCCCCAGCATTTT

v_call: TRBV4-3
j_call: TRBJ2-7
d_call: TRBD2
clone_size: NA
cdr3_aa: CASSQDIGGLAGKNEQYF
cdr3_nt: TGCGCCAGCAGCCAAGATATAGGCGGACTAGCGGGAAAGAACGAGCAGTACTTC

v_call: TRBV7-9
j_call: TRBJ2-7
d_call: NA
clone_size: NA
cdr3_aa: CASSLVRGPVLYEQYF
cdr3_nt: TGTGCCAGCAGCTTAGTGCGGGGCCCGGTCCTCTACGAGCAGTACTTC

v_call: TRBV12-3/TRBV12-4
j_call: TRBJ1-5
d_call: TRBD1
clone_size: few
cdr3_aa: CASSGQGAGNQPQHF
cdr3_nt: TGTGCCAGCAGTGGACAGGGGGCTGGTAATCAGCCCCAGCATTTT

v_call: TRBV20-1
j_call: TRBJ2-1
d_call: TRBD2
clone_size: many
cdr3_aa: CSASYGLAVYNEQFF
cdr3_nt: TGCAGTGCTAGCTACGGGCTAGCGGTATACAATGAGCAGTTCTTC

v_call: TRBV7-9
j_call: TRBJ1-2
d_call: TRBD1
clone_size: few
cdr3_aa: CASSRLDRQANYGYTF
cdr3_nt: TGTGCCAGCAGCCGGCTGGACAGGCAAGCTAACTATGGCTACACCTTC

v_call: TRBV7-2
j_call: TRBJ1-3
d_call: NA
clone_size: NA
cdr3_aa: CASSFPSRVSGNTIYF
cdr3_nt: TGTGCCAGCAGCTTCCCGTCCAGGGTGTCCGGAAACACCATATATTTT

v_call: TRBV12-1
j_call: TRBJ2-1
d_call: NA
clone_size: NA
cdr3_aa: CASSFVQGTSGIFYNEQFF
cdr3_nt: TGTGCCAGCAGCTTTGTTCAAGGGACTAGCGGGATTTTCTACAATGAGCAGTTCTTC

v_call: TRBV6-5
j_call: TRBJ2-1
d_call: TRBD2
clone_size: few
cdr3_aa: CASSYRASGRVGNEQFF
cdr3_nt: TGTGCCAGCAGTTACAGGGCTAGCGGGAGGGTGGGCAATGAGCAGTTCTTC

v_call: TRBV12-3/TRBV12-4
j_call: TRBJ1-5
d_call: TRBD1
clone_size: NA
cdr3_aa: CASSQGQGDQPQHF
cdr3_nt: TGTGCCAGCAGTCAGGGACAGGGGGATCAGCCCCAGCATTTT

v_call: TRBV6-2/TRBV6-3
j_call: TRBJ2-3
d_call: NA
clone_size: NA
cdr3_aa: CASSYAKGARTDTQYF
cdr3_nt: TGTGCCAGCAGTTACGCGAAAGGGGCCCGCACAGATACGCAGTATTTT

v_call: TRBV5-4
j_call: TRBJ1-2
d_call: NA
clone_size: NA
cdr3_aa: CASSLIDTNYGYTF
cdr3_nt: TGTGCCAGCAGCTTGATAGACACTAACTATGGCTACACCTTC

v_call: TRBV5-1
j_call: TRBJ2-3
d_call: NA
clone_size: few
cdr3_aa: CASSFSTSRDTDTQYF
cdr3_nt: TGCGCCAGCAGCTTTAGTACGTCGCGAGACACAGATACGCAGTATTTT

v_call: TRBV12-3/TRBV12-4
j_call: TRBJ2-1
d_call: TRBD1
clone_size: many
cdr3_aa: CASSLGTGKDEQFF
cdr3_nt: TGTGCCAGCAGTTTGGGGACAGGAAAGGATGAGCAGTTCTTC

v_call: TRBV7-3
j_call: TRBJ2-3
d_call: NA
clone_size: many
cdr3_aa: CASSLTGMADTQYF
cdr3_nt: TGTGCCAGCAGCTTAACCGGGATGGCGGATACGCAGTATTTT

v_call: TRBV10-3
j_call: TRBJ2-2
d_call: NA
clone_size: many
cdr3_aa: CAISDPGTTGELFF
cdr3_nt: TGTGCCATCAGTGACCCGGGGACAACCGGGGAGCTGTTTTTT

v_call: TRBV12-3/TRBV12-4
j_call: TRBJ1-1
d_call: NA
clone_size: many
cdr3_aa: CASSVNQGTEAFF
cdr3_nt: TGTGCCAGCAGTGTGAATCAGGGCACTGAAGCTTTCTTT

v_call: TRBV14
j_call: TRBJ2-7
d_call: NA
clone_size: NA
cdr3_aa: CASRRDGTYEQYF
cdr3_nt: TGTGCCAGCAGACGGGACGGGACCTACGAGCAGTACTTC

v_call: TRBV6-6
j_call: TRBJ1-4
d_call: NA
clone_size: few
cdr3_aa: CASRNRVNEKLFF
cdr3_nt: TGTGCCAGCAGAAACAGGGTTAATGAAAAACTGTTTTTT

v_call: TRBV25-1
j_call: TRBJ1-4
d_call: NA
clone_size: NA
cdr3_aa: CASSARVVTNEKLFF
cdr3_nt: TGTGCCAGCAGTGCCAGGGTGGTAACTAATGAAAAACTGTTTTTT

v_call: TRBV20-1
j_call: TRBJ1-1
d_call: TRBD1
clone_size: few
cdr3_aa: CSAKQGAVPTNTEAFF
cdr3_nt: TGCAGTGCTAAACAGGGGGCCGTCCCTACGAACACTGAAGCTTTCTTT

v_call: TRBV20-1
j_call: TRBJ2-3
d_call: TRBD2
clone_size: many
cdr3_aa: CSARGLGSGIRTDTQYF
cdr3_nt: TGCAGTGCTAGAGGATTGGGTAGCGGGATTAGAACAGATACGCAGTATTTT

v_call: TRBV27
j_call: TRBJ2-3
d_call: NA
clone_size: NA
cdr3_aa: CASSFSGTGTQYF
cdr3_nt: TGTGCCAGCAGTTTCTCGGGGACGGGTACGCAGTATTTT

v_call: TRBV20-1
j_call: TRBJ2-5
d_call: NA
clone_size: NA
cdr3_aa: CSARLGGKETQYF
cdr3_nt: TGCAGTGCACGACTAGGAGGGAAGGAGACCCAGTACTTC

v_call: TRBV25-1
j_call: TRBJ2-3
d_call: NA
clone_size: many
cdr3_aa: CASSNGHHLTDTQYF
cdr3_nt: TGTGCCAGCAGTAATGGACACCACCTCACAGATACGCAGTATTTT

v_call: TRBV5-5
j_call: TRBJ2-5
d_call: TRBD2
clone_size: NA
cdr3_aa: CASSFPGGGTETQYF
cdr3_nt: TGTGCCAGCAGCTTCCCCGGGGGGGGGACAGAGACCCAGTACTTC

v_call: TRBV10-3
j_call: TRBJ2-5
d_call: TRBD1
clone_size: NA
cdr3_aa: CAISLDRGPETQYF
cdr3_nt: TGTGCCATCAGCCTGGACAGGGGGCCTGAGACCCAGTACTTC

v_call: TRBV19
j_call: TRBJ2-7
d_call: TRBD1
clone_size: NA
cdr3_aa: CASTRTGGDPPYEQYF
cdr3_nt: TGTGCCAGTACTCGGACAGGGGGCGATCCCCCCTACGAGCAGTACTTC

v_call: TRBV6-1
j_call: TRBJ1-6
d_call: TRBD1
clone_size: few
cdr3_aa: CASGDRGRTYNSPLHF
cdr3_nt: TGTGCCAGCGGAGACAGGGGGAGGACCTATAATTCACCCCTCCACTTT